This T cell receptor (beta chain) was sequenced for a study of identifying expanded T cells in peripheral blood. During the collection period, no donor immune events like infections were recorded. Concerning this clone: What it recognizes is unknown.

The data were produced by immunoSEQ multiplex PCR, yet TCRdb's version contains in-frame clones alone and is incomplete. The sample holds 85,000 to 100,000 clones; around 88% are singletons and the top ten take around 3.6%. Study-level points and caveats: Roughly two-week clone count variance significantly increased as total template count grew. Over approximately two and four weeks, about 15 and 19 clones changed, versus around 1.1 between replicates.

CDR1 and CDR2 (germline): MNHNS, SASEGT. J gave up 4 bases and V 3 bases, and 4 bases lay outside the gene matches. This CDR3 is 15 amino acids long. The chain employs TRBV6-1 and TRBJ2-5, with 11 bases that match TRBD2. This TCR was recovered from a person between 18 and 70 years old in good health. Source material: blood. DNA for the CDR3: TGTGCCAGCAGTGACCTAGCGGGAGGTGGAGAGACCCAGTACTTC. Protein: CASSDLAGGGETQYF.